This T cell receptor beta chain was captured by sequencing in a study of identifying expanded T cells in peripheral blood (dated by TCRdb to 2018 to 2020). Context from the whole study: Four technical replicates, made by sequencing separate aliquots from the same pool of genomic DNA, were compared pairwise.

General conclusions and limits of the study: The authors expected biological variance in healthy repertoires might increase further over much longer intervals such as months to years. Between technical replicates the binomial model flagged roughly 1.1 differentially abundant clones, whereas over roughly 2 weeks the binomial model flagged about 16.4 and over approximately four weeks 19 to 20. The beta-binomial model significantly reduced the number of clones called differentially abundant and the false-positive rate across all healthy-donor time intervals. Variance in clone template counts between approximately 2-week samples significantly increased with total template count across all healthy donors.

On this clone: What this receptor recognizes is not known. Per-base quality was not reported, and no clone a single base away is much larger than it.

The CDR3 starts with the cysteine, ends with the phenylalanine, and has 16 residues. Solely the CDR3 DNA is kept, with 48 bases framed from the first base. CDR1 and CDR2 (LNHDA, SQIVND) derive from the germline V gene (reference sequence). Trimming at the junction amounts to 4 bases on V and 0 bases on J, and the germline ends lie 10 bases apart. No immune events, such as infections, were documented for the healthy donors during the collection period. Blood repertoires from healthy donors were used as a training cohort for calibrating time-dependent variance in a beta-binomial model of differential abundance of T-cell clones. There were roughly 10 healthy donors in the training cohort, of whom 3 were female and 7 were male. The donors were between roughly 25 and 64 years old, with an average age of roughly 41 years. Whole blood was collected from each healthy donor at three time points spaced about two weeks apart and obtained from a commercial supplier. Genomic DNA was extracted from unsorted whole blood for immunosequencing.

TCRbeta CDR3 regions were profiled by bias-controlled multiplex PCR amplification of genomic DNA with the immunoSEQ Assay. Under the source paper's analysis protocol: To quantify the absolute abundance of each unique TCRbeta CDR3 region, the sequences were collapsed and filtered. Differential abundance was assessed using a binomial (Fisher-equivalent) model and a beta-binomial model in which time-dependent variance fitted from healthy donors was added. Clones with fewer than 5 combined templates were removed, and a clone was called differentially abundant if the clone's Benjamini-Hochberg FDR was below 0.01. The form v = (b*log(k)+a)^2 was used to model beta-binomial variance as a function of total template count across the two samples. TCRdb took over this immuneACCESS table, retaining in-frame rearrangements with V and J assigned. Such tables are incomplete; in checked studies, under half of the missing clones stem from an unresolved V gene, and the remainder is unexplained. V and J calls and clone size are copied from that table; D and trimming were computed from the DNA. In this sample the table shows 80,000 or so clones, around four fifths of which occur a single time. Jointly, the top ten make up approximately 20% of the sample.

The specimen sequenced was blood. The chain joins TRBV19 to TRBJ2-6; the D gene cannot be resolved beyond TRBD1 or TRBD2, each matching 5 bases. The source is a person between 18 and 70 years old in good health. The CDR3 region: CASSTEGLSGANVLTF. The bases read TGTGCCAGTAGTACCGAGGGGCTCTCTGGGGCCAACGTCCTGACTTTC.